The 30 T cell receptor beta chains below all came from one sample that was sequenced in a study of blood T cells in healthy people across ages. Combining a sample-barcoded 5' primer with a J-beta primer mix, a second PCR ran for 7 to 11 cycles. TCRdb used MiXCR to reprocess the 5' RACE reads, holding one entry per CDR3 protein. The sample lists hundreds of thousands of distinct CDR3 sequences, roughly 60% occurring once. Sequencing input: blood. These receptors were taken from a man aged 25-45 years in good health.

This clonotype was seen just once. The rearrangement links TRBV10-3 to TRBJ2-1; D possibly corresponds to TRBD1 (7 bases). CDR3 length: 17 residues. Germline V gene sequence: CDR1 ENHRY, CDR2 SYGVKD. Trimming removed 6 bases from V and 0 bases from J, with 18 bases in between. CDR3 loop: CAISGGTAASSYNEQFF. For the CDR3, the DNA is TGTGCCATCAGCGGAGGGACAGCTGCAAGCTCCTACAATGAGCAGTTCTTC.

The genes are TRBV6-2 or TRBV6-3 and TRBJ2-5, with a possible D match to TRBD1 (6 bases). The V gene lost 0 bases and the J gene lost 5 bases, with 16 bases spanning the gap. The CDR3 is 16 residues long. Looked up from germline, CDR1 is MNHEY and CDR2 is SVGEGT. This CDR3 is CASSYSKKGVDETQYF. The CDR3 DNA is TGTGCCAGCAGTTACTCGAAGAAGGGGGTGGACGAGACCCAGTACTTC.

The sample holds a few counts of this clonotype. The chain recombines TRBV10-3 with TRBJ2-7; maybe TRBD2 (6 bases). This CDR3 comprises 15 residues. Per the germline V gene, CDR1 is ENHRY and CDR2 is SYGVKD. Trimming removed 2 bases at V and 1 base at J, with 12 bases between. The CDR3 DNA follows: TGTGCCATCAGTGAGGGTCAGGGACTGTCCTACGAGCAGTACTTC. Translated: CAISEGQGLSYEQYF.

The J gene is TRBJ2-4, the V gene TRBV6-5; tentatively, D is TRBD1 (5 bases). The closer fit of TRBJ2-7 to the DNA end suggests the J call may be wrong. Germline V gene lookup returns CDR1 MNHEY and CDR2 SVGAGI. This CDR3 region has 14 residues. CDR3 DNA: TGTGCCAGCAGTCACAGGAAGATTCCCTACGAGCAGTACTTC. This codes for CASSHRKIPYEQYF.

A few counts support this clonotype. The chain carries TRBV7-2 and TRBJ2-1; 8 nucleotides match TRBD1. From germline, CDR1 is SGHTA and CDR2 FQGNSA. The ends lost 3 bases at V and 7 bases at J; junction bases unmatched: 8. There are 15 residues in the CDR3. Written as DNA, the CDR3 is TGTGCCAGCAGCTTCTCCGGGACAGGCCTTAATGAGCAGTTCTTC. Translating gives CASSFSGTGLNEQFF.

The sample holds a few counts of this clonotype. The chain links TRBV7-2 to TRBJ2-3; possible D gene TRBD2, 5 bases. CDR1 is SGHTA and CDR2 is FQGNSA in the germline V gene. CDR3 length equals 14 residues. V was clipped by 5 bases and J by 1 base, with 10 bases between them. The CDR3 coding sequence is TGTGCCAGCAGCCCGTCGCGGGGCACAGATACGCAGTATTTT. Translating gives CASSPSRGTDTQYF.

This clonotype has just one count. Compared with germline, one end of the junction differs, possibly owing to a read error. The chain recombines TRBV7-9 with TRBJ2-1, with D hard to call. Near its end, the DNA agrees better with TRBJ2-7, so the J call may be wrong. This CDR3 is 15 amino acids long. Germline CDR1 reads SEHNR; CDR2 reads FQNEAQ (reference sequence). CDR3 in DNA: TGTGCTAGCAGCTTAGAAAGGGTCTCCTACAATGAGCAGTACTTC. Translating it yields CASSLERVSYNEQYF.

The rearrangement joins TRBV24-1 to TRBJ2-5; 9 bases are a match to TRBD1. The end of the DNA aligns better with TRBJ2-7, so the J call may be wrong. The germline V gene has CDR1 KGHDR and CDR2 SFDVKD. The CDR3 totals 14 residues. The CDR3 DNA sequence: TGTGCCACCAGTGCCGGGACAGGGAGCGACGAGCAGTACTTC. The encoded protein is CATSAGTGSDEQYF.

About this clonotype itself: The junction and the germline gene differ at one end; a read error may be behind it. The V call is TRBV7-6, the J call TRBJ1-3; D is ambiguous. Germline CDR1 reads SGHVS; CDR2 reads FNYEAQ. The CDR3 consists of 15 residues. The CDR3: CAGSFSPEGGNTIYF. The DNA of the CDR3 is TGTGCCGGCAGCTTCTCCCCCGAGGGCGGAAACACCATATATTTT.

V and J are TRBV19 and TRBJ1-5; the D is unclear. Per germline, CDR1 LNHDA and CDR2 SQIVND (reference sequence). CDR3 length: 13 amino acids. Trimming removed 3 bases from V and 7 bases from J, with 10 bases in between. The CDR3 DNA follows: TGTGCCAGTAGTATGGGAGGGAACCAGCCCCAGCATTTT. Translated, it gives CASSMGGNQPQHF.

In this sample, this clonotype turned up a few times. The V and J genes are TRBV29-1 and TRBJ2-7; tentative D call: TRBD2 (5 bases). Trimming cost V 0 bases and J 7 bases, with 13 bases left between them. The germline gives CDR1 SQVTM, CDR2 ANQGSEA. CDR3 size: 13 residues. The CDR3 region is CSVEDLAEEEQYF. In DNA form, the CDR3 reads TGCAGCGTTGAAGATCTCGCGGAGGAGGAGCAGTACTTC.

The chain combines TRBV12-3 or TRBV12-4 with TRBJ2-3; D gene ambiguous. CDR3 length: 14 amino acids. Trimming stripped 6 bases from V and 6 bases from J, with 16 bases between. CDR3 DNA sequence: TGTGCCAGCAGAAACGGAGTCTTGACGGATACGCAGTATTTT. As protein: CASRNGVLTDTQYF.

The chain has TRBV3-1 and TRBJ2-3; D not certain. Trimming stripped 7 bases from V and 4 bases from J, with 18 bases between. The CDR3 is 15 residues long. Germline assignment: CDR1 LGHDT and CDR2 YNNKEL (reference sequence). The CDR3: CASNQDRARADTQYF. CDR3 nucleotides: TGTGCCAGCAACCAGGATAGGGCGCGAGCAGATACGCAGTATTTT.

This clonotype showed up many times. CDR3 amino acids: CASSLPGGGLDEQFF. The CDR3 DNA follows: TGTGCCAGCAGTCTTCCGGGGGGGGGCCTGGATGAGCAGTTCTTC. The chain recombines TRBV12-3 or TRBV12-4 with TRBJ2-1; 8 bases match TRBD2. The length of the CDR3 is 15 residues. V shed 5 bases, J shed 8 bases, and the junction held 11 bases outside the gene matches.

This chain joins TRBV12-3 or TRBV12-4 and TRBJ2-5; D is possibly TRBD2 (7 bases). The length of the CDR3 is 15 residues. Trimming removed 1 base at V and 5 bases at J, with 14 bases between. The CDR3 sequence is CASSLGGGATETQYF. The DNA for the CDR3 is TGTGCCAGCAGTTTAGGTGGGGGGGCCACGGAGACCCAGTACTTC.

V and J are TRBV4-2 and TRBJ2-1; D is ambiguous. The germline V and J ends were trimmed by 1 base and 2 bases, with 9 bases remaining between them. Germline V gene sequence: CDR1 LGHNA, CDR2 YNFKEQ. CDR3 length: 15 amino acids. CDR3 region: CASSQVYQPYNEQFF. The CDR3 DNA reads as TGTGCCAGCAGCCAAGTCTACCAGCCCTACAATGAGCAGTTCTTC.

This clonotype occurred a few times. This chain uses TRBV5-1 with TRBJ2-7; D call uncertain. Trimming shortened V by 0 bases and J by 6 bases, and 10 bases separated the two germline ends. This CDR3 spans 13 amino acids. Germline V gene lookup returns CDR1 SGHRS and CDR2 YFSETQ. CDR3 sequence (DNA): TGCGCCAGCAGCTTGGCTGGGGTGAGCGAGCAGTACTTC. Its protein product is CASSLAGVSEQYF.

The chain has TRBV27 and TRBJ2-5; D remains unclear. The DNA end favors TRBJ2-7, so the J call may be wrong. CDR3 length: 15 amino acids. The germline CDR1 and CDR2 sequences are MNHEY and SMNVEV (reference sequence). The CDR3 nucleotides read TGTGCCAGCAGTTTATCGACCCTAGTGCAGCACGAGCAGTACTTC. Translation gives CASSLSTLVQHEQYF.

CDR3 nucleotide sequence: TGCAGTGCTAGCAGTGCTAGCGGAATGCTCTACGAGCAGTACTTC. Its protein is CSASSASGMLYEQYF. This chain links TRBV20-1 with TRBJ2-7; the match to TRBD2 covers 7 bases. J lost 3 bases, V lost 3 bases, and 11 bases had no gene match. Germline V CDR1 and CDR2: DFQATT, SNEGSKA (reference sequence). The length of the CDR3 is 15 residues.

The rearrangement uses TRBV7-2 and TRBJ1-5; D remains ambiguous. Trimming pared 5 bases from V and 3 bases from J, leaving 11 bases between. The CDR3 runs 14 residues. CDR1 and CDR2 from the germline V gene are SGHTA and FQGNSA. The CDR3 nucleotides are TGTGCCAGCAGCGCCCCCGGGCCCAATCAGCCCCAGCATTTT. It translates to CASSAPGPNQPQHF.

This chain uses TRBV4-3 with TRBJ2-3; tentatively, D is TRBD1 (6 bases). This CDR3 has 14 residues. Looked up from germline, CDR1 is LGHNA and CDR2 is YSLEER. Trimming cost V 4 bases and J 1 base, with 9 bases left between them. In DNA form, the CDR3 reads TGCGCCAGCAGCCCCGGGACACGCACAGATACGCAGTATTTT. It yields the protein CASSPGTRTDTQYF.

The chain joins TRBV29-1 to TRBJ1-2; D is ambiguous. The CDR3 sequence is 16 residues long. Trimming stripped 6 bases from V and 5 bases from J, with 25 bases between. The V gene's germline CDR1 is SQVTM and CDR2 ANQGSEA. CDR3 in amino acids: CSVVGPAGRPFYGYTF. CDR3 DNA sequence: TGCAGCGTCGTTGGGCCGGCCGGCAGGCCCTTTTATGGCTACACCTTC.

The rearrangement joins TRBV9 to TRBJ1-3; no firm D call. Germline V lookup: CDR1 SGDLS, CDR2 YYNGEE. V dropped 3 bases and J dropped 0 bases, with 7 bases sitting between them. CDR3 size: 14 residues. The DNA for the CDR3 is TGTGCCAGCAGCGGGGCTCACTCTGGAAACACCATATATTTT. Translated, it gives CASSGAHSGNTIYF.

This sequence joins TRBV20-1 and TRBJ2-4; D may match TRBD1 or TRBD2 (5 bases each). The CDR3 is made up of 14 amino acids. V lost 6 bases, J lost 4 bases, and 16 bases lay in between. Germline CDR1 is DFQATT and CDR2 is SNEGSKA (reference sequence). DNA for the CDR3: TGCAGTGCAAACCGGGACCCGAGAAAAAACATTCAGTACTTC. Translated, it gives CSANRDPRKNIQYF.

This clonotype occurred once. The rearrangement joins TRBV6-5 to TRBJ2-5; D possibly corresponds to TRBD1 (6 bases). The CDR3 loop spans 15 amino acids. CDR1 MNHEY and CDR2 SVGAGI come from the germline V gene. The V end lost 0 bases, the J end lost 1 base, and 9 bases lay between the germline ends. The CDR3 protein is CASSYSTGFQETQYF. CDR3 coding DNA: TGTGCCAGCAGTTACTCAACAGGGTTCCAAGAGACCCAGTACTTC.

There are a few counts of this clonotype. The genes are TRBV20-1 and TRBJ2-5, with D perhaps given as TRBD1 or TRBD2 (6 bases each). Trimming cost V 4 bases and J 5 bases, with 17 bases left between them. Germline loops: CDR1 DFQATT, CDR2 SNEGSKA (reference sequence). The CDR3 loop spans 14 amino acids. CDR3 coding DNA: TGCAGTGCTACCAAAACAGGGACTTGGGAGACCCAGTACTTC. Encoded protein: CSATKTGTWETQYF.

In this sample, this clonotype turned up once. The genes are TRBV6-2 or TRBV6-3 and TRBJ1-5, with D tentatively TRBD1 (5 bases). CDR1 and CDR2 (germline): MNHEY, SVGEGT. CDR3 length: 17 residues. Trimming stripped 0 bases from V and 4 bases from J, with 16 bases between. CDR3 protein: CASSYSTGEGYNQPQHF. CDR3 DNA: TGTGCCAGCAGTTACTCAACCGGCGAGGGGTATAATCAGCCCCAGCATTTT.

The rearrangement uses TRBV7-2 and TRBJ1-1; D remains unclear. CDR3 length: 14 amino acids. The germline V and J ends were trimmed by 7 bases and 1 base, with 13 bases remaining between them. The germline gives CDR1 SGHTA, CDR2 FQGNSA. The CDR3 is CASTGLAGNTEAFF. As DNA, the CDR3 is TGTGCCAGCACCGGACTCGCGGGGAACACTGAAGCTTTCTTT.

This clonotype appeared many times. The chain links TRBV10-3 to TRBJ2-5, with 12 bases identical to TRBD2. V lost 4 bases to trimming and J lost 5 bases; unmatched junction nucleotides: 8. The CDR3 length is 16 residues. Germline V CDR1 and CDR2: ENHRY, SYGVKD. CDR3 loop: CAISGTSGTSPETQYF. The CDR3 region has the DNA TGTGCCATCAGTGGGACTAGCGGGACCTCCCCGGAGACCCAGTACTTC.

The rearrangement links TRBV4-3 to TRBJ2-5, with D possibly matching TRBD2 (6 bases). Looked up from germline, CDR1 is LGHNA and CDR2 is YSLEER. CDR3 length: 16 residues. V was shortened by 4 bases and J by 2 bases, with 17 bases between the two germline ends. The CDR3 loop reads CASSREPWGVQETQYF. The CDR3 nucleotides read TGCGCCAGCAGCCGGGAGCCCTGGGGGGTTCAAGAGACCCAGTACTTC.